The 19 T cell receptor beta chains below come from one sample, sequenced in a study of shared clonotypes between healthy human individuals. The method was immunoSEQ multiplex PCR; TCRdb's version includes in-frame clones alone and lacks a portion of them. Among 2 million to 2.5 million clones listed, nearly 97% were seen once. Input material: naive CD4+ T cells sorted from blood. Sample subset: CD45RA+ positively selected. The source of these receptors is a man aged 18 to 35 in good health.

The V call is TRBV18, the J call TRBJ2-7; 8 bases fit TRBD2. The CDR3 length is 15 residues. The germline V gene has CDR1 KGHSH and CDR2 LQKENI. The ends lost 2 bases at V and 7 bases at J; junction bases unmatched: 10. This CDR3 is CASSPSAGLVREQYF. The CDR3 DNA is TGTGCCAGCTCACCATCGGCGGGACTAGTCCGTGAGCAGTACTTC. The full variable domain, with the rest looked up from reference TRBV18 and TRBJ2-7, is NAGVMQNPRHLVRRRGQEARLRCSPMKGHSHVYWYRQLPEEGLKFMVYLQKENIIDESGMPKERFSAEFPKEGPSILRIQQVVRGDSAAYFCASSPSAGLVREQYFGPGTRLTVT.

On this clone: This sample also contains other DNA sequences that code for the same CDR3. V usage is TRBV19 and J usage is TRBJ2-7; D gene uncertain. Germline V CDR1 and CDR2: LNHDA, SQIVND (reference sequence). V lost 3 bases to trimming and J lost 3 bases, with 9 bases between them. The CDR3 consists of 13 residues. CDR3 bases: TGTGCCAGTAGTATCGGTGGTGGCTACGAGCAGTACTTC. It codes for CASSIGGGYEQYF.

The chain links TRBV5-1 to TRBJ1-6; possibly TRBD1 for D (6 bases). Germline assignment: CDR1 SGHRS and CDR2 YFSETQ. V lost 3 bases, J lost 6 bases, and 13 bases lay in between. This CDR3 comprises 15 residues. DNA of the CDR3: TGCGCCAGCAGCTCTCAGACAGGTATTAATTCACCCCTCCACTTT. As protein: CASSSQTGINSPLHF. Full variable domain (rest looked up from reference TRBV5-1 and TRBJ1-6): KAGVTQTPRYLIKTRGQQVTLSCSPISGHRSVSWYQQTPGQGLQFLFEYFSETQRNKGNFPGRFSGRQFSNSRSEMNVSTLELGDSALYLCASSSQTGINSPLHFGNGTRLTVT.

The V gene is TRBV19, the J gene TRBJ1-4; D is ambiguous. The germline CDR1 and CDR2 sequences are LNHDA and SQIVND (reference sequence). The CDR3 extends over 14 amino acids. Trimming pared 3 bases from V and 7 bases from J, leaving 12 bases between. CDR3 in amino acids: CASSIVGSGEKLFF. CDR3 DNA sequence: TGTGCCAGTAGTATCGTCGGATCAGGTGAAAAACTGTTTTTT.

The rearrangement joins TRBV5-1 to TRBJ2-7, with TRBD1 matching over 12 bases. This CDR3 is 14 amino acids long. Germline loops: CDR1 SGHRS, CDR2 YFSETQ. J was trimmed by 4 bases and V by 6 bases; bases with no gene match: 5. In nucleotides, the CDR3 is TGCGCCAGCAATCCGGGACAGGGGGCATACGAGCAGTACTTC. Encoded protein: CASNPGQGAYEQYF.

The chain employs TRBV6-6 and TRBJ2-2; D is unresolved. V was cut by 4 bases and J by 2 bases, with 11 bases left in between. This CDR3 is built from 15 residues. Germline assignment: CDR1 MNHNY and CDR2 SVGAGI (reference sequence). The CDR3 loop reads CASSSRPENTGELFF. The CDR3 DNA sequence: TGTGCCAGCAGTTCCCGACCGGAAAACACCGGGGAGCTGTTTTTT.

V is TRBV6-1 and J is TRBJ1-1; TRBD1 agrees at 7 bases. This CDR3 has 13 amino acids. J lost 0 bases, V lost 8 bases, and 3 bases had no gene match. Germline CDR1 is MNHNS and CDR2 is SASEGT. CDR3 protein: CASQDRVNTEAFF. The CDR3, as DNA: TGTGCCAGCCAAGACAGGGTGAACACTGAAGCTTTCTTT.

Details on this clone: Other DNA sequences from this sample encode an identical CDR3 as well. The chain employs TRBV2 and TRBJ2-5; a weak D match, TRBD2 (6 bases). The V gene lost 6 bases and the J gene lost 1 base, with 9 bases spanning the gap. The CDR3 runs to 13 residues. CDR1 and CDR2 (germline): SNHLY, FYNNEI. In DNA form, the CDR3 reads TGTGCCAGCAGCCGGGACTTCCAAGAGACCCAGTACTTC. Translation gives CASSRDFQETQYF.

The rearrangement links TRBV9 to TRBJ2-5, with a weak D call TRBD1 (6 bases). The CDR3 loop spans 17 amino acids. CDR1 is SGDLS and CDR2 is YYNGEE in the germline V gene. V shed 0 bases and J shed 5 bases, with 20 bases lying between them. CDR3 sequence: CASSVGSMGRGWETQYF. DNA for the CDR3: TGTGCCAGCAGCGTAGGGAGCATGGGCAGGGGCTGGGAGACCCAGTACTTC.

The chain uses TRBV9 and TRBJ1-2; 10 bases are shared with TRBD1. This CDR3 contains 16 residues. V dropped 3 bases and J dropped 4; count of bases not matched to a gene: 9. CDR1 SGDLS and CDR2 YYNGEE come from the germline V gene. The CDR3 region has the DNA TGTGCCAGCAGCGAGAGGGGACAGGGGAGTCTCTATGGCTACACCTTC. It specifies CASSERGQGSLYGYTF.

The chain couples TRBV6-5 to TRBJ2-7, with D possibly being TRBD1 (5 bases). Trimming removed 6 bases at V and 5 bases at J, with 11 bases between. There are 12 residues in the CDR3. From germline, CDR1 is MNHEY and CDR2 SVGAGI. CDR3 DNA sequence: TGTGCCAGCAGCGGCAGGGCTAACGAGCAGTACTTC. Amino acids: CASSGRANEQYF.

J is TRBJ1-1 and V is TRBV28; 7 nucleotides line up with TRBD1. V dropped 5 bases and J dropped 1; count of bases not matched to a gene: 4. The length of the CDR3 is 14 residues. Germline values: CDR1 MDHEN, CDR2 SYDVKM. CDR3 protein: CASSETGQNTEAFF. CDR3 coding DNA: TGTGCCAGCAGTGAGACAGGGCAGAACACTGAAGCTTTCTTT.

The chain recombines TRBV7-9 with TRBJ1-3; a possible D gene is TRBD1 (5 bases). Trimming shortened V by 0 bases and J by 0 bases, and 12 bases separated the two germline ends. Germline V gene data show CDR1 as SEHNR and CDR2 as FQNEAQ (reference sequence). This CDR3 comprises 17 residues. CDR3 nucleotide sequence: TGTGCCAGCAGCTTAGCGGTAGGGGATCTCTCTGGAAACACCATATATTTT. Translated, it gives CASSLAVGDLSGNTIYF.

The chain carries TRBV4-1 and TRBJ2-2, with D unresolved. This CDR3 has 19 amino acids. V lost 0 bases and J 4 bases, leaving 21 bases between the germline ends. Looked up from germline, CDR1 is MGHRA and CDR2 is YSYEKL. CDR3 coding DNA: TGCGCCAGCAGCCAAGATGGGGATTCCAGCGATCCGATCACCGGGGAGCTGTTTTTT. It codes for CASSQDGDSSDPITGELFF.

The chain employs TRBV18 and TRBJ2-7; TRBD2 might be the D (5 bases). The germline V gene encodes CDR1 KGHSH and CDR2 LQKENI. This CDR3 contains 15 residues. Trimming pared 2 bases from V and 1 base from J, leaving 12 bases between. The CDR3 region has the DNA TGTGCCAGCTCACCAAAGTCTGGAGGATCCTACGAGCAGTACTTC. Translating it yields CASSPKSGGSYEQYF.

This clone came up once. The rearrangement joins TRBV12-5 to TRBJ1-1; D might be TRBD1 (5 bases). The V gene's germline CDR1 is LGHNT and CDR2 FRNRAP. The V end was cut by 1 base, the J end by 1 base, with 19 bases between. There are 18 residues in the CDR3. CDR3 bases: TGTGCTAGTGGTTTGGGAATCCGGGACCCTGGAGGGAACACTGAAGCTTTCTTT. Its translation: CASGLGIRDPGGNTEAFF.

This clone was recorded once. V and J are TRBV10-3 and TRBJ2-3; 7 bases align to TRBD1. Trimming at V came to 6 bases and at J to 1 base, leaving 13 bases not matched to a gene. Germline V lookup: CDR1 ENHRY, CDR2 SYGVKD. CDR3 length equals 17 residues. CDR3 sequence reads: CAISRGQTTTGTDTQYF. In DNA form, the CDR3 reads TGTGCCATCAGCCGGGGACAGACGACCACCGGCACAGATACGCAGTATTTT.

The V and J genes are TRBV19 and TRBJ2-5; 8 bases fit TRBD1. Trimming took 5 bases from V and 2 from J; bases not matched to a gene: 4. Germline V lookup: CDR1 LNHDA, CDR2 SQIVND (reference sequence). This CDR3 region has 14 residues. CDR3 region: CASSQDRVQETQYF. The CDR3 DNA reads TGTGCCAGTAGTCAGGACAGGGTTCAAGAGACCCAGTACTTC.

This chain connects TRBV10-2 to TRBJ1-6, with D unclear. From germline, CDR1 is WSHSY and CDR2 SAAADI. CDR3 length equals 12 residues. The V gene lost 3 bases and the J gene lost 10 bases, with 7 bases spanning the gap. The CDR3 bases are TGCGCCAGCAGTGAATTTAGCTCACCCCTCCACTTT. It codes for CASSEFSSPLHF.